The clone carrying this T cell receptor (beta chain) was observed a handful of times. Its antigen remains unknown. This entry is derived from a study of beta chain features in type 1 diabetes. Whole-study context: Healthy donors, compared against patients, showed similar age, gender and cell yields.

Study findings and constraints: There was a possibility that cDNA sequencing over-represented cells with high TCR expression. In all four CD4+ subsets, TCRB CDR3 length was significantly, moderately reduced in type 1 diabetes. The naive, central memory and Treg TCRB repertoires looked more alike in patients than they did in healthy donors.

Reverse transcription of all isolated RNA meant that expressed TCRB transcripts were sequenced. Assay: immunoSEQ multiplex PCR; the TCRdb copy retains only in-frame clones and omits some. The sample includes hundreds of thousands of clones, approximately 10% of them seen just once. Purities in excess of 95% were seen in all sorted populations. Sequenced: naive CD4+ T cells from blood. The TCR sequence derives from a man aged 30 to 45 with type 1 diabetes.

The CDR3 spells CASSQQVGGAGELFF. DNA of the CDR3: TGCGCCAGCAGCCAACAAGTGGGAGGGGCCGGGGAGCTGTTTTTT. This chain links TRBV4-3 with TRBJ2-2, with TRBD2 identical over 7 bases. This CDR3 contains 15 residues. CDR1 and CDR2 from the germline V gene are LGHNA and YSLEER. V was pared by 2 bases and J by 6 bases, with 6 bases of the junction left unmatched.